A selection of T cell receptor beta chains follows, all from one sample in a study of blood T cell repertoires in COVID-19. TCRdb's table, derived via immunoSEQ multiplex PCR, lists solely in-frame clones and lacks some. This sample has roughly 25,000 clones, with around 86% found just once. The source material was peripheral blood. These receptors all stem from a human donor with active COVID-19. The donor label of this sample is uncertain. Each CDR3 is given with its conserved first and last residue. A D gene is named only where the DNA matches it firmly. Clone size is not always given. Where it is, it says once, few, many or a class for expanded clones.

J: TRBJ1-6
D: NA
V: TRBV4-2
size: NA
DNA: TGTGCCAGCAGCCAGGGGGGGCTGAATTCACCCCTCCACTTT
CDR3: CASSQGGLNSPLHF

J: TRBJ2-7
D: TRBD1
V: TRBV28
size: NA
DNA: TGTGCCAGCAAAGGCCGGGACAGCTCCTACGAGCAGTACTTC
CDR3: CASKGRDSSYEQYF

J: TRBJ2-3
D: TRBD2
V: TRBV27
size: NA
DNA: TGTGCCAGCAGTGCCCAACTAGCGGGACCACAGTATTTT
CDR3: CASSAQLAGPQYF

J: TRBJ2-7
D: TRBD2
V: TRBV7-2
size: NA
DNA: TGTGCCAGCAGCTTAGTGAGACTAGCGGGGGGGCACAACGAGCAGTACTTC
CDR3: CASSLVRLAGGHNEQYF

J: TRBJ2-3
D: NA
V: TRBV7-9
size: once
DNA: TGTGCCAGCAGCCCCTCGGGTAGCGGTTCCACAGATACGCAGTATTTT
CDR3: CASSPSGSGSTDTQYF

J: TRBJ2-4
D: NA
V: TRBV4-2
size: NA
DNA: TGTGCCAGCAGCCAAGGAACGAGTCAATCTGTATCCAAAAACATTCAGTACTTC
CDR3: CASSQGTSQSVSKNIQYF

J: TRBJ1-4
D: NA
V: TRBV7-9
size: NA
DNA: TGTGCCAGCAGCTCCAGGGGACAAAAACTGTTTTTT
CDR3: CASSSRGQKLFF

J: TRBJ2-1
D: NA
V: TRBV4-2
size: NA
DNA: TGTGCCAGCAGCCAAGTGGGGACGGGGGTCTCCTACAATGAGCAGTTCTTC
CDR3: CASSQVGTGVSYNEQFF

J: TRBJ2-7
D: TRBD2
V: TRBV19
size: once
DNA: TGTGCCAGTAGTATCGCCGGTCTAGCGGGCCATGTCTCCTACGAGCAGTACTTC
CDR3: CASSIAGLAGHVSYEQYF

J: TRBJ1-6
D: NA
V: TRBV11-3
size: NA
DNA: TGTGCCAGCAGCGCGGTGGGTGGGAATTCACCCCTCCACTTT
CDR3: CASSAVGGNSPLHF

J: TRBJ1-3
D: NA
V: TRBV10-1
size: NA
DNA: TGCGCCAGCAGTGAACTTAGAATCCCGCGTGGAAACACCATATATTTT
CDR3: CASSELRIPRGNTIYF

J: TRBJ2-1
D: NA
V: TRBV9
size: NA
DNA: TGTGCCAGCAGCGTACCCGGGGGTTTGCACAATGAGCAGTTCTTC
CDR3: CASSVPGGLHNEQFF

J: TRBJ1-4
D: NA
V: TRBV19
size: NA
DNA: TGTGCCAGTATTGGGGAGGGGTCCGGGGAATCGGAAAAACTGTTTTTT
CDR3: CASIGEGSGESEKLFF

J: TRBJ2-5
D: NA
V: TRBV11-2
size: once
DNA: TGTGCCAGCAGCTTAGGGGAGGTCCGAGAGACCCAGTACTTC
CDR3: CASSLGEVRETQYF

J: TRBJ1-1
D: TRBD1
V: TRBV3-1/TRBV3-2
size: NA
DNA: TGTGCCAGCAGCTCTTCAGGGGGCATCACTGAAGCTTTCTTT
CDR3: CASSSSGGITEAFF

J: TRBJ2-2
D: TRBD1
V: TRBV2
size: NA
DNA: TGTGCCAGTCAGGCCTCAGGGGGCTCGGACACCGGGGAGCTGTTTTTT
CDR3: CASQASGGSDTGELFF

J: TRBJ2-7
D: TRBD2
V: TRBV3-1/TRBV3-2
size: few
DNA: TGTGCCAGCAGCCTGTCTCTAGCGGGAGTCTTGGGCGAGCAGTACTTC
CDR3: CASSLSLAGVLGEQYF

J: TRBJ2-7
D: TRBD1
V: TRBV29-1
size: NA
DNA: TGCAGCGTTATAGGACAGGGGGGCTACGAGCAGTACTTC
CDR3: CSVIGQGGYEQYF

J: TRBJ2-6
D: TRBD1
V: TRBV18
size: NA
DNA: TGTGCCAGCTCAGCGGTACAGGGGAAGGGGGCCAACGTCCTGACTTTC
CDR3: CASSAVQGKGANVLTF

J: TRBJ2-1
D: TRBD2
V: TRBV10-1
size: NA
DNA: TGCGCCAGCAGTGAGAGACTAGCGACTAGGACCTACAATGAGCAGTTCTTC
CDR3: CASSERLATRTYNEQFF

J: TRBJ2-2
D: NA
V: TRBV9
size: NA
DNA: TGTGCCAGCAGCGCCCAGGGTTTGGCGGCCGGGGAGCTGTTTTTT
CDR3: CASSAQGLAAGELFF

J: TRBJ1-1
D: NA
V: TRBV2
size: few
DNA: TGTGCCAGCAGAGATAGACAGAACACTGAAGCTTTCTTT
CDR3: CASRDRQNTEAFF

J: TRBJ2-7
D: TRBD1
V: TRBV30
size: NA
DNA: TGTGCCTGGAGTCCAGGGGGATTCGGTTACGAGCAGTACTTC
CDR3: CAWSPGGFGYEQYF

J: TRBJ1-4
D: TRBD1
V: TRBV27
size: NA
DNA: TGTGCCAGCAGTACCCAACCTCCGGGACAGGGCCGTGAAAAACTGTTTTTT
CDR3: CASSTQPPGQGREKLFF

J: TRBJ1-2
D: NA
V: TRBV7-2
size: NA
DNA: TGTGCCAGCAGCTCGAGACCTACAGGGTTGCGGGGCTACACCTTC
CDR3: CASSSRPTGLRGYTF

J: TRBJ2-2
D: NA
V: TRBV28
size: NA
DNA: TGTGCCAGCAACCAGGGAGGCCATAAGGCCGGGGAGCTGTTTTTT
CDR3: CASNQGGHKAGELFF

J: TRBJ2-5
D: NA
V: TRBV4-2
size: NA
DNA: TGTGCCAGCAGCCAAGAACTAAGCCAAGAGACCCAGTACTTC
CDR3: CASSQELSQETQYF

J: TRBJ1-3
D: NA
V: TRBV7-6
size: once
DNA: TGTGCCAGCAGCTTTAGTTCTCAGGGAGGTACTGGAAACACCATATATTTT
CDR3: CASSFSSQGGTGNTIYF

J: TRBJ2-5
D: TRBD2
V: TRBV6-6
size: NA
DNA: TGTGCCAGCAGTTGGACTAGCGGGAAAGAGACCCAGTACTTC
CDR3: CASSWTSGKETQYF

J: TRBJ2-7
D: TRBD1
V: TRBV28
size: NA
DNA: TGTGCCAGCAGTCCCGCCGGGACAGGGAGGAACGAGCAGTACTTC
CDR3: CASSPAGTGRNEQYF

J: TRBJ2-5
D: TRBD2
V: TRBV28
size: few
DNA: TGTGCCAGCAGTTTACTTTCGGGACTAGCGGGGGAGACCCAGTACTTC
CDR3: CASSLLSGLAGETQYF

J: TRBJ1-2
D: NA
V: TRBV7-9
size: NA
DNA: TGTGCCAGCAGCTTACCAGGGGAGGGTGGCTACACCTTC
CDR3: CASSLPGEGGYTF

J: TRBJ1-5
D: TRBD1
V: TRBV30
size: NA
DNA: TGTGCCTGGAGCAGACAGGGGCCGGTATTCGGTCAGCCCCAGCATTTT
CDR3: CAWSRQGPVFGQPQHF

J: TRBJ2-7
D: TRBD1
V: TRBV19
size: NA
DNA: TGTGCCAGTAGTATAGCGACAGGGGGCGGATACGAGCAGTACTTC
CDR3: CASSIATGGGYEQYF

J: TRBJ1-1
D: NA
V: TRBV5-4
size: NA
DNA: TGTGCCAGCAGCTCAGACGGGGACATGAACACTGAAGCTTTCTTT
CDR3: CASSSDGDMNTEAFF

J: TRBJ2-7
D: TRBD2
V: TRBV15
size: NA
DNA: TGTGCCACCAGTCCGAGCGGGAGGGCCGTTAGGGCTCCTTTCGAGCAGTACTTC
CDR3: CATSPSGRAVRAPFEQYF

J: TRBJ1-1
D: NA
V: TRBV3-1/TRBV3-2
size: NA
DNA: TGTGCCAGCAGCCAATGGGGGGGTATGAGGAACACTGAAGCTTTCTTT
CDR3: CASSQWGGMRNTEAFF

J: TRBJ1-4
D: NA
V: TRBV5-4
size: once
DNA: TGTGCCAGCAGCTTGGGAGGAAGGGAGGGCGAAAAACTGTTTTTT
CDR3: CASSLGGREGEKLFF

J: TRBJ2-5
D: TRBD1
V: TRBV6-5
size: NA
DNA: TGTGCCAGCAAAACTACAGGGGCCCAAGAGACCCAGTACTTC
CDR3: CASKTTGAQETQYF

J: TRBJ2-3
D: NA
V: TRBV4-2
size: NA
DNA: TGTGCCAGCCAGCGCGCCCTAGGGGAAGGAACAGATACGCAGTATTTT
CDR3: CASQRALGEGTDTQYF

J: TRBJ1-1
D: NA
V: TRBV28
size: NA
DNA: TGTGCCAGCAGTTTTCGTGCGGACACTGAAGCTTTCTTT
CDR3: CASSFRADTEAFF

J: TRBJ1-2
D: NA
V: TRBV19
size: NA
DNA: TGTGCCAGTAGTCAGGGGTACTATGGCTACACCTTC
CDR3: CASSQGYYGYTF

J: TRBJ2-6
D: NA
V: TRBV27
size: NA
DNA: TGTGCCAGCAGCCCTTGGACAAAAGGGCCTGGGGCCAACGTCCTGACTTTC
CDR3: CASSPWTKGPGANVLTF

J: TRBJ2-5
D: NA
V: TRBV6-2/TRBV6-3
size: few
DNA: TGTGCCAGCAGTTATCGGGGGACGGAGACCCAGTACTTC
CDR3: CASSYRGTETQYF

J: TRBJ1-3
D: NA
V: TRBV10-1
size: few
DNA: TGCGCCAGCCGCGGAGCCGCTGGAAACACCATATATTTT
CDR3: CASRGAAGNTIYF

J: TRBJ2-3
D: NA
V: TRBV12-3/TRBV12-4
size: NA
DNA: TGTGCCAGCAGTTCCCCAAGCACAGATACGCAGTATTTT
CDR3: CASSSPSTDTQYF

J: TRBJ1-2
D: NA
V: TRBV6-2/TRBV6-3
size: once
DNA: TGTGCCAGCAGTCAACTTCCGTCCAGGGGCAACGGCTACACCTTC
CDR3: CASSQLPSRGNGYTF

J: TRBJ2-1
D: TRBD2
V: TRBV18
size: NA
DNA: TGTGCCAGCTCACAGACTAGCGGATCCTACAATGAGCAGTTCTTC
CDR3: CASSQTSGSYNEQFF

J: TRBJ2-7
D: NA
V: TRBV27
size: NA
DNA: TGTGCCAGCAGTTTAGGCGGGCTAGAGCAGTACTTC
CDR3: CASSLGGLEQYF

J: TRBJ2-1
D: NA
V: TRBV2
size: once
DNA: TGTGCCAGCAGTCTAGGGGGTAATGAGCAGTTCTTC
CDR3: CASSLGGNEQFF

J: TRBJ2-1
D: TRBD2
V: TRBV7-8
size: NA
DNA: TGTGCCAGCAGCTCGGGACTAGCGGCGATTGAGTTCTTC
CDR3: CASSSGLAAIEFF

J: TRBJ2-2
D: TRBD2
V: TRBV29-1
size: NA
DNA: TGCAGCGTTACCCGGGGGGGGCCTAACACCGGGGAGCTGTTTTTT
CDR3: CSVTRGGPNTGELFF

J: TRBJ2-7
D: NA
V: TRBV6-2/TRBV6-3
size: NA
DNA: TGTGCCAGCAGTTACGAGGGAGCAAACGAGCAGTACTTC
CDR3: CASSYEGANEQYF

J: TRBJ2-2
D: NA
V: TRBV3-1/TRBV3-2
size: NA
DNA: TGTGCCAGCAGCCAGGGACGGGGGGCTACCGGGGAGCTGTTTTTT
CDR3: CASSQGRGATGELFF

J: TRBJ2-5
D: NA
V: TRBV18
size: NA
DNA: TGTGCCAGCTCACCGGAGAGCAAAAGAGAGACCCAGTACTTC
CDR3: CASSPESKRETQYF

J: TRBJ2-7
D: TRBD2
V: TRBV27
size: once
DNA: TGTGCCAGCAGAGTTGGGGGGACTAGCGGGACCTACGAGCAGTACTTC
CDR3: CASRVGGTSGTYEQYF

J: TRBJ2-7
D: TRBD1
V: TRBV4-1
size: NA
DNA: TGCGCCAGCAGCCAGGTCGATGGACAGGGAACCTACGAGCAGTACTTC
CDR3: CASSQVDGQGTYEQYF

J: TRBJ2-1
D: TRBD2
V: TRBV19
size: once
DNA: TGTGCCAGTAGTCGGACTAGCGGATCCTACAATGAGCAGTTCTTC
CDR3: CASSRTSGSYNEQFF